The clone carrying this TCR beta chain was recorded a few times. Its antigen remains unknown. The CDR3 spans 15 residues. CDR1 and CDR2 (germline): MGHRA, YSYEKL. Unmatched junction bases numbered 7, after V lost 7 bases and J lost 1 base. The data originate from a study of T cell repertoires in cytomegalovirus infection. Study in general: Public TCR beta signatures marked donors with CMV infection and the matching HLA. The study, taken as a whole, reports: Predominance within the ex vivo response was attributable to HLA-C-restricted CMV-specific TCR beta clonotypes.

TCRdb independently ran MiXCR on the reads; one entry per CDR3 protein. This table has roughly 200,000 distinct CDR3 sequences, about 38% appearing once. The sample in question was CD8+ T cells from cultured PBMCs, obtained from culture after CMV antigen stimulation. This clonotype originated in a human donor in good health (CMV status not recorded). Some clones in this sample may be carry-over from other donors' samples. V is TRBV4-1 and J is TRBJ1-1; 9 bases match TRBD1. The CDR3 nucleotides are TGCGCCAGCAACGCAAGGACAGGGGAGAACACTGAAGCTTTCTTT. This encodes CASNARTGENTEAFF.